The T cell receptor (beta chain) under discussion was sequenced for a study of T cells in Graves' hyperthyroidism and ophthalmopathy. Overall study results and limits: Most thyroid clonotypes with frequency above 0.001 were detected in blood.

This clonotype was seen repeatedly, ten times or more. Its target is unknown. It was RNA transcripts that yielded the amplified TCR beta CDR3 regions. The primer set for the first-round RT-PCR of the TCR CDR3 was HTBI. One entry per CDR3 protein, called by TCRdb with MiXCR from the multiplex PCR reads. The sample carries a few hundred thousand distinct CDR3 sequences, about 43% recorded once. This clonotype originated in a woman between 18 and 30 years old with Graves' hyperthyroidism. Sequences were obtained from peripheral blood or thyroid tissue (not recorded which).

This CDR3 reads CATGWRAEQYF. CDR3 coding DNA: TGTGCCACGGGGTGGCGTGCCGAGCAGTACTTC. The rearrangement links TRBV6-2 or TRBV6-3 to TRBJ2-7; the D gene is possibly TRBD2 (5 bases). V gave up 10 bases and J gave up 6 bases, with 13 bases separating them. The CDR3 spans 11 residues. Germline CDR1 is MNHEY and CDR2 is SVGEGT.